A single sample gave rise to the 18 T cell receptor beta chains below, sequenced in a study of shared clonotypes between healthy human individuals. Sequencing was performed with immunoSEQ multiplex PCR; in TCRdb, only in-frame clones are kept and a portion is missing. Here the sample spans more than 900,000 clones, 75% to 85% being singletons. The sequenced sample consisted of memory CD4+ T cells from PBMCs. Described subset: CD45RA-negative fraction. The receptors here all came from a man between 18 and 29 years old in good health. Some clones in this sample may be carry-over from other donors' samples.

A word on this clone: This specimen includes other DNA sequences encoding the same CDR3. This chain connects TRBV7-2 to TRBJ2-5; no definite D call. V was cut by 2 bases and J by 5 bases, with 6 bases left in between. The CDR3 is made up of 12 amino acids. Germline CDR1 and CDR2: SGHTA and FQGNSA. The DNA for the CDR3 is TGTGCCAGCAGCTTAAACGCTGAGACCCAGTACTTC. It translates to CASSLNAETQYF.

This clone was seen only a few times. The chain recombines TRBV7-9 with TRBJ1-1; unclear D gene. V lost 4 bases, J lost 8 bases, and 8 bases lay in between. This CDR3 has 11 amino acids. The germline V gene encodes CDR1 SEHNR and CDR2 FQNEAQ (reference sequence). This chain's CDR3 is CASSSRREAFF. The CDR3 region has the DNA TGTGCCAGCAGCTCCCGACGCGAAGCTTTCTTT.

V usage is TRBV9 and J usage is TRBJ2-1, with 10 bases identical to TRBD2. The germline V gene has CDR1 SGDLS and CDR2 YYNGEE. V was pared by 7 bases and J by 0 bases, with 7 bases of the junction left unmatched. The CDR3 length is 16 residues. The CDR3 DNA sequence: TGTGCCAGCTCGTCTAGCGGGAGTCCCTCCTACAATGAGCAGTTCTTC. Amino acid sequence: CASSSSGSPSYNEQFF.

The V call is TRBV7-6, the J call TRBJ1-5; D gene ambiguous. Trimming stripped 5 bases from V and 6 bases from J, with 14 bases between. This CDR3 contains 14 residues. Germline V gene sequence: CDR1 SGHVS, CDR2 FNYEAQ. The CDR3 loop reads CASSLGQGPQPQHF. DNA of the CDR3: TGTGCCAGCAGCCTGGGCCAAGGACCTCAGCCCCAGCATTTT.

This clone has only one observation. A much bigger clone sits one base away, suggesting this may be a read error. Other DNA sequences in the sample encode the same CDR3. V and J are TRBV19 and TRBJ2-7; D unresolved. The germline V gene has CDR1 LNHDA and CDR2 SQIVND (reference sequence). The CDR3 is 14 residues long. Trimming left V 4 bases short and J 0 bases short, with 10 bases between. The DNA for the CDR3 is TGTGCCAGTAGTACCCCAGGCCTCTCCTACGAGCAGTACTTC. It is translated as CASSTPGLSYEQYF. The variable domain in full, completed from reference TRBV19 and TRBJ2-7, reads DGGITQSPKYLFRKEGQNVTLSCEQNLNHDAMYWYRQDPGQGLRLIYYSQIVNDFQKGDIAEGYSVSREKKESFPLTVTSAQKNPTAFYLCASSTPGLSYEQYFGPGTRLTVT.

This clone showed up just once. The CDR3 DNA reads TGTGCCTGGAGTGTTAAGGCTTACGGCTACACCTTC. Its protein is CAWSVKAYGYTF. The rearrangement uses TRBV30 and TRBJ1-2; D is unclear. V was cut by 0 bases and J by 8 bases, with 10 bases left in between. The CDR3 has 12 amino acids. Per germline, CDR1 GTSNPN and CDR2 SVGIG (reference sequence).

This rearrangement joins TRBV7-6 to TRBJ2-7; tentative D call: TRBD2 (6 bases). The CDR3 contains 16 residues. CDR1 is SGHVS, CDR2 FNYEAQ, per germline. The V end was cut by 5 bases, the J end by 4 bases, with 21 bases between. CDR3 sequence reads: CASSPRRMAGTYEQYF. The CDR3, as DNA: TGTGCCAGCAGCCCAAGGAGGATGGCAGGGACTTACGAGCAGTACTTC.

This rearrangement joins TRBV10-3 to TRBJ1-5; D unclear. This CDR3 spans 13 amino acids. The ends were cut back, 4 bases at V and 5 bases at J, with 9 bases in the middle. Germline CDR1 ENHRY, CDR2 SYGVKD. CDR3 region: CAISVWEDQPQHF. The CDR3 bases are TGTGCCATCAGTGTGTGGGAAGATCAGCCCCAGCATTTT.

The rearrangement links TRBV6-6 to TRBJ1-4, with 8 bases that match TRBD1. CDR1 and CDR2 from the germline V gene are MNHNY and SVGAGI (reference sequence). This CDR3 comprises 16 residues. V gave up 2 bases and J gave up 10 bases; unmatched junction bases: 12. CDR3 sequence (DNA): TGTGCCAGCAGTTACCCGGTTGGGCAGGGGGCAGGAAAACTGTTTTTT. Protein sequence: CASSYPVGQGAGKLFF.

The rearrangement links TRBV6-4 to TRBJ1-2; D is unresolved. Germline V CDR1 and CDR2: MRHNA, SNTAGT. CDR3 size: 11 residues. V was pared by 4 bases and J by 12 bases, with 12 bases between. CDR3 residues: CASSVWPPDTF. CDR3 sequence (DNA): TGTGCCAGCAGTGTATGGCCTCCAGACACCTTC.

The chain combines TRBV9 with TRBJ1-6; D uncertain. Trimming cost V 2 bases and J 5 bases, with 5 bases left between them. The germline CDR1 and CDR2 sequences are SGDLS and YYNGEE. The CDR3 extends over 13 amino acids. The CDR3 here is CASSVRDNSPLHF. In DNA form, the CDR3 reads TGTGCCAGCAGCGTCCGGGATAATTCACCCCTCCACTTT. Supplemented by reference TRBV9 and TRBJ1-6, the full variable domain reads DSGVTQTPKHLITATGQRVTLRCSPRSGDLSVYWYQQSLDQGLQFLIQYYNGEERAKGNILERFSAQQFPDLHSELNLSSLELGDSALYFCASSVRDNSPLHFGNGTRLTVT.

The rearrangement links TRBV2 to TRBJ2-7; D uncertain. The V and J ends lost 2 bases and 1 base respectively, with 9 bases between them. This CDR3 has 14 residues. The germline gives CDR1 SNHLY, CDR2 FYNNEI. CDR3 amino acids: CASSESVYSYEQYF. The CDR3 DNA reads TGTGCCAGCAGTGAATCTGTGTATTCCTACGAGCAGTACTTC.

The chain is built from TRBV6-6 and TRBJ2-7; D remains unclear. This CDR3 contains 13 residues. Per the germline V gene, CDR1 is MNHNY and CDR2 is SVGAGI (reference sequence). The V gene lost 2 bases and the J gene lost 3 bases, with 8 bases spanning the gap. As DNA, the CDR3 is TGTGCCAGCAGTTACCCTCCTCTCTACGAGCAGTACTTC. This gives the protein CASSYPPLYEQYF.

The chain is built from TRBV10-3 and TRBJ1-4, with D possibly matching TRBD1 (6 bases). From germline, CDR1 is ENHRY and CDR2 SYGVKD. The CDR3 totals 14 residues. V was trimmed by 11 bases and J by 5 bases, leaving 18 bases between them. CDR3 protein: CAPDGGRGNEKLFF. CDR3 nucleotides: TGTGCCCCCGATGGGGGAAGGGGGAATGAAAAACTGTTTTTT.

J is TRBJ2-3 and V is TRBV18, with D unclear. The V gene lost 0 bases and the J gene lost 4 bases, with 11 bases spanning the gap. The CDR3 covers 15 residues. Per germline, CDR1 KGHSH and CDR2 LQKENI. The DNA for the CDR3 is TGTGCCAGCTCACCACCAGTGGGAATCCCAGATACGCAGTATTTT. Translating it yields CASSPPVGIPDTQYF.

This clone was seen more than once but under ten times. The V call is TRBV27, the J call TRBJ2-3; TRBD1 matches 9 bases. With V trimmed by 6 bases and J by 0 bases, 4 bases remained unmatched. The CDR3 has 15 amino acids. Germline V gene lookup returns CDR1 MNHEY and CDR2 SMNVEV (reference sequence). The CDR3 loop reads CASRDRGSSTDTQYF. Written as DNA, the CDR3 is TGTGCCAGCAGGGACAGGGGATCTAGCACAGATACGCAGTATTTT.

The genes are TRBV30 and TRBJ2-5; 14 nucleotides match TRBD2. The CDR3 runs 15 residues. The germline CDR1 and CDR2 sequences are GTSNPN and SVGIG (reference sequence). The V gene end was trimmed by 0 bases and the J gene end by 5 bases; junction bases not matched to a gene: 2. CDR3 protein: CAWSVTSGRGETQYF. In nucleotides, the CDR3 is TGTGCCTGGAGTGTGACTAGCGGGAGGGGTGAGACCCAGTACTTC.

V gene TRBV6-5 combines with J gene TRBJ2-3; 7 bases are shared with TRBD1. In germline, CDR1 is MNHEY, CDR2 SVGAGI. CDR3 size: 15 residues. The V segment lost 4 bases and the J segment 6 bases; nucleotides outside the gene matches: 10. This CDR3 is CASSSIDRVPDTQYF. DNA for the CDR3: TGTGCCAGCAGTTCCATCGACAGGGTTCCCGATACGCAGTATTTT.